This T cell receptor (beta chain) was observed in a study of T-cell memory formation after mild COVID-19. TCRdb re-called the 5' RACE reads through MiXCR, storing one row per CDR3 protein. The profile shows around 90,000 distinct CDR3 sequences, around an eighth of them singletons. The sample holds many counts of this clonotype. CDR3 length: 12 amino acids. Trimming removed 6 bases at V and 5 bases at J, with 10 bases between. Per the germline V gene, CDR1 is KGHSH and CDR2 is LQKENI. The genes are TRBV18 and TRBJ1-1; perhaps TRBD1 as D (5 bases). Specimen: PBMCs or a T cell subset sorted from them (not recorded which). The receptor's source is an adult woman who had mild COVID-19 (a few samples of this study predate the infection). Cell type and time point are not known. The CDR3: CASSSGGTEAFF. CDR3 DNA sequence: TGTGCCAGCTCTTCCGGGGGAACTGAAGCTTTCTTT. Drawing the rest from reference TRBV18 and TRBJ1-1, the complete variable domain is NAGVMQNPRHLVRRRGQEARLRCSPMKGHSHVYWYRQLPEEGLKFMVYLQKENIIDESGMPKERFSAEFPKEGPSILRIQQVVRGDSAAYFCASSSGGTEAFFGQGTRLTVV.